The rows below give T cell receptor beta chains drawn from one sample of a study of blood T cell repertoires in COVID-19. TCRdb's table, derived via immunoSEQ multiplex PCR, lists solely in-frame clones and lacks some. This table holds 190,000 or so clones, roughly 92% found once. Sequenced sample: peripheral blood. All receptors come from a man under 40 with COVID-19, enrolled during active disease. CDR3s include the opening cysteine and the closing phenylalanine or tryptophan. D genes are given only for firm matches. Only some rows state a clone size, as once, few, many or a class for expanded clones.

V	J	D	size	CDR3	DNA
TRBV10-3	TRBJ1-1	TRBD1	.	CAISERTGGWFF	TGTGCCATCAGTGAGCGGACAGGGGGCTGGTTTTTT
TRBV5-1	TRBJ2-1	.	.	CASSLILALRADEQFF	TGCGCCAGCAGCTTAATTCTCGCGTTGAGGGCCGATGAGCAGTTCTTC
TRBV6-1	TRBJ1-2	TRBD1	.	CASSEAESGQAAWGYTF	TGTGCCAGCAGTGAAGCGGAATCGGGACAGGCCGCTTGGGGCTACACCTTC
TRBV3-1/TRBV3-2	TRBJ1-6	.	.	CASSQFPGMNNSPLHF	TGTGCCAGCAGCCAATTTCCAGGGATGAACAATTCACCCCTCCACTTT
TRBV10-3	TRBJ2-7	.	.	CAISESTRVTYEQYF	TGTGCCATCAGTGAGTCGACCAGGGTAACCTACGAGCAGTACTTC
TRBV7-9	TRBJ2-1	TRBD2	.	CASSQSGLGGAYNEQFF	TGTGCCAGCAGCCAATCCGGTCTCGGGGGGGCCTACAATGAGCAGTTCTTC
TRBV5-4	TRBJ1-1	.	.	CASMGTKQNMNTEAFF	TGTGCCAGCATGGGGACAAAGCAAAATATGAACACTGAAGCTTTCTTT
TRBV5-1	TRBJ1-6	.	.	CASSLAQGDNSPLHF	TGCGCCAGCAGCTTGGCACAAGGGGATAATTCACCCCTCCACTTT
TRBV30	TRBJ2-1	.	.	CAWTISMVNEQFF	TGTGCCTGGACGATTAGCATGGTCAATGAGCAGTTCTTC
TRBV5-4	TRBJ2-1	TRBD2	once	CASSLSSSGGWNEQFF	TGTGCCAGCAGCTTGAGCTCGAGCGGGGGATGGAATGAGCAGTTCTTC
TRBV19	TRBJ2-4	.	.	CASTVRLGRYLAKNIQYF	TGTGCCAGTACCGTCCGTCTGGGCAGGTACCTAGCCAAAAACATTCAGTACTTC
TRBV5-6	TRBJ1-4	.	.	CASSTLTGSNEKLFF	TGTGCCAGCAGCACCTTGACAGGATCGAATGAAAAACTGTTTTTT
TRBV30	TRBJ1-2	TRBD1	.	CAWGQGHGYTF	TGTGCCTGGGGACAGGGGCATGGCTACACCTTC
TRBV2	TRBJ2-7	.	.	CASSRGPYEQYF	TGTGCCAGCAGCCGGGGTCCTTACGAGCAGTACTTC
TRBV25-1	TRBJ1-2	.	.	CASSEAPGTPLFGYTF	TGTGCCAGCAGTGAAGCCCCCGGGACACCCTTGTTTGGCTACACCTTC
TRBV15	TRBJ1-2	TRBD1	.	CATSRDRVGGYTF	TGTGCCACCAGCAGGGACAGGGTTGGTGGCTACACCTTC
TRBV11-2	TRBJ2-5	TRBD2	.	CASSLFTRTSGETQYF	TGTGCCAGCAGCTTATTTACTCGGACTAGCGGGGAGACCCAGTACTTC
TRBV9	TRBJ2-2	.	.	CASSVGTRNTGELFF	TGTGCCAGCAGCGTAGGTACCAGGAACACCGGGGAGCTGTTTTTT
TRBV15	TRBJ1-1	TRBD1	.	CATSRPDRGWGTEAFF	TGTGCCACCAGCAGACCGGACAGGGGTTGGGGCACTGAAGCTTTCTTT
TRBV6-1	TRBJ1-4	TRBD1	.	CASSEPIRTGSNEKLFF	TGTGCCAGCAGTGAACCGATTAGGACAGGTTCTAATGAAAAACTGTTTTTT
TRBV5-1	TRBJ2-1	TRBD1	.	CASSSRTGKGNEQFF	TGCGCCAGCAGCTCAAGGACAGGGAAGGGAAATGAGCAGTTCTTC
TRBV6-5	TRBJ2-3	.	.	CASSYFSRGSTDTQYF	TGTGCCAGCAGTTACTTCTCGCGGGGAAGCACAGATACGCAGTATTTT
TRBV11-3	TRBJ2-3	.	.	CASGYRRGDTQYF	TGTGCCAGCGGATACAGGCGGGGAGATACGCAGTATTTT
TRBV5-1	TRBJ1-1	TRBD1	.	CASSTPTGGETEAFF	TGCGCCAGCAGCACACCGACAGGGGGCGAAACTGAAGCTTTCTTT
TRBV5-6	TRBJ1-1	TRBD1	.	CASSWDRNTEAFF	TGTGCCAGCAGCTGGGACAGGAACACTGAAGCTTTCTTT
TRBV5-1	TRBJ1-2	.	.	CASSLRRDSKSNYGYTF	TGCGCCAGCAGCCTCAGACGGGACTCAAAATCTAACTATGGCTACACCTTC
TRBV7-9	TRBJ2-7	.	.	CASSSLGTGKYEQYF	TGTGCCAGCAGCTCCCTTGGTACAGGGAAGTACGAGCAGTACTTC
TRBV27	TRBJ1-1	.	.	CASSLEVGHNEAFF	TGTGCCAGCAGTTTAGAGGTCGGACATAACGAAGCTTTCTTT
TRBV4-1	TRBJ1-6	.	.	CASSQLRGNLNSPLHF	TGCGCCAGCAGCCAACTTAGGGGAAACCTCAATTCACCCCTCCACTTT
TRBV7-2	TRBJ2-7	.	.	CASSRGYEQYF	TGTGCCAGCAGTAGGGGGTACGAGCAGTACTTC
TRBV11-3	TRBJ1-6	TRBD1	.	CASSPYQTGRKNSPLHF	TGTGCCAGCAGCCCCTACCAGACAGGGAGGAAGAATTCACCCCTCCACTTT
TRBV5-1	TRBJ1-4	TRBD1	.	CASSPGQGFGKLFF	TGCGCCAGCAGCCCGGGACAGGGGTTCGGGAAACTGTTTTTT
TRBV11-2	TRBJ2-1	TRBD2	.	CASSRTSGMSSYNEQFF	TGTGCCAGCAGCCGGACTAGCGGGATGAGCTCCTACAATGAGCAGTTCTTC
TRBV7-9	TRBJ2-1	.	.	CASSFPGPNEQFF	TGTGCCAGCAGCTTTCCAGGGCCCAATGAGCAGTTCTTC
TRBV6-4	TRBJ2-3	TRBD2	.	CASSIAGGSTDTQYF	TGTGCCAGTTCGATAGCGGGGGGGAGCACAGATACGCAGTATTTT
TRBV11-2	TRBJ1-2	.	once	CASSLPGDLGYTF	TGTGCCAGCAGCTTACCAGGGGATCTTGGCTACACCTTC
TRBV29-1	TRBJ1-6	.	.	CSVEEGNTEDLTPLHF	TGCAGCGTTGAGGAGGGGAACACGGAGGATCTTACACCCCTCCACTTT
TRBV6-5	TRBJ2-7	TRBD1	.	CASSWGQGYEQYF	TGTGCCAGCAGTTGGGGACAGGGATACGAGCAGTACTTC
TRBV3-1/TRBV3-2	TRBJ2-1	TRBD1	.	CASSTSGTAKLNEQFF	TGTGCCAGCAGCACCTCCGGGACAGCGAAACTCAATGAGCAGTTCTTC
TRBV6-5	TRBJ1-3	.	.	CATRGHNLSGNTIYF	TGTGCCACTAGGGGACACAATCTCTCTGGAAACACCATATATTTT
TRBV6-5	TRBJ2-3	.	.	CASSYSGRFSTDTQYF	TGTGCCAGCAGTTACTCTGGCAGGTTTAGCACAGATACGCAGTATTTT
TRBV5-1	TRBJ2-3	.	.	CASSLNGGLTDTQYF	TGCGCCAGCAGCTTGAATGGCGGATTAACAGATACGCAGTATTTT
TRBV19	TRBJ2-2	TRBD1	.	CASITSQGQPNTGELFF	TGTGCCAGTATCACGTCCCAGGGACAGCCGAACACCGGGGAGCTGTTTTTT
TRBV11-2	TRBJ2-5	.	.	CASSPRGEETQYF	TGTGCCAGCAGCCCCCGGGGAGAGGAGACCCAGTACTTC
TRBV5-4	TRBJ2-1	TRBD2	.	CASSLGRAGGIDEQFF	TGTGCCAGCAGCTTGGGTCGAGCGGGGGGGATTGATGAGCAGTTCTTC
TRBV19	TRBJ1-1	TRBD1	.	CASSTGTGPTEAFF	TGTGCCAGTAGTACAGGGACAGGACCCACTGAAGCTTTCTTT
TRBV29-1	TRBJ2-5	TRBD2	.	CSVDAGVGEETQYF	TGCAGCGTCGATGCGGGGGTCGGGGAAGAGACCCAGTACTTC
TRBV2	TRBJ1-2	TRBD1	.	CASGTGYGYTF	TGTGCCAGCGGGACAGGCTATGGCTACACCTTC
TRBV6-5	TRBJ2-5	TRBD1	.	CASRKNTGAQETQYF	TGTGCCAGCAGAAAGAATACAGGGGCTCAAGAGACCCAGTACTTC
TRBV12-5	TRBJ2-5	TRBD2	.	CASGLGARGGQETQYF	TGTGCTAGTGGTTTGGGTGCGCGGGGAGGGCAAGAGACCCAGTACTTC
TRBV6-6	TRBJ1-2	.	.	CASSRDNTYGYTF	TGTGCCAGCAGCCGGGACAACACATATGGCTACACCTTC
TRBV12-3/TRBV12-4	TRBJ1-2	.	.	CASSRDNWYGYTF	TGTGCCAGCAGTCGGGATAATTGGTATGGCTACACCTTC
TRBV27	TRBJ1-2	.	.	CASSFRQDGGYTF	TGTGCCAGCAGTTTTCGGCAGGATGGTGGCTACACCTTC
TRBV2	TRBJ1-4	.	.	CASSVSGGEKLFF	TGTGCCAGCAGTGTGTCTGGGGGGGAAAAACTGTTTTTT